This TCR beta chain was observed in a study of blood T cell repertoires in COVID-19. Overall study context: Sites across the United States, Italy and Spain contributed samples from acute and convalescent COVID-19.

This clone showed up just once. Profiling relied on immunoSEQ multiplex PCR, and the TCRdb table lists in-frame clones only, not all of them. The profile shows 340,000 or so clones, 70% to 90% of them singletons. The TCR was taken from a middle-aged woman with acute COVID-19. The sequencing input was PBMCs or T cells enriched from blood (not recorded which).

The CDR3 region is CASSLGRLAGVKMFF. CDR3 coding DNA: TGTGCCAGCAGCCTGGGTAGGCTAGCGGGAGTGAAAATGTTCTTC. The chain is built from TRBV7-8 and TRBJ2-1, with 10 bases that match TRBD2. The CDR3 is made up of 15 amino acids. The ends lost 5 bases at V and 15 bases at J; junction bases unmatched: 16. Germline loops: CDR1 SGHVS, CDR2 FQNEAQ.